The TCR beta chain described here comes from a study of cytomegalovirus exposure and HLA in healthy donors. Germline-derived CDR1 and CDR2 are GTSNPN and SVGIG (reference sequence). This CDR3 has 10 amino acids. The primer mix had 60 Vbeta and 13 Jbeta primers. Source study methods: Unique TCR beta chains totaled some 80 million in a later count, with roughly 11 million of them shared. Assay used: immunoSEQ multiplex PCR; TCRdb lists only in-frame clones, some missing. The DNA was the basis for D and trimming; V, J and clone size are from that table. Found here are 60,000 to 70,000 clones, roughly 78% of them singletons; the top ten hold more than 4%. Regarding this clone: A junction end diverges from the germline sequence, so it may reflect a read error.

This clonotype was obtained from a woman in her 30s in good health and CMV-seronegative. Material for sequencing was PBMCs. This chain uses TRBV30 with TRBJ1-1; D gene uncertain. This chain's CDR3 is CACPTSGWLF. DNA of the CDR3: TGTGCCTGCCCGACTTCCGGGTGGCTCTTT.